This T cell receptor beta chain is drawn from a study of CD8+CD57+ T cells in acquired aplastic anemia. The ends were cut back, 6 bases at V and 4 bases at J, with 18 bases in the middle. Germline values: CDR1 MNHNY, CDR2 SVGAGI (reference sequence). This CDR3 region has 15 residues. Study-wide results and caveats: A set of roughly 27 CD8+ CDR3 sequences was shared between patients and controls, and these sequences appeared highly expressed in patients.

According to the study, genomic DNA was the template for TCR beta VDJ and CDR3 profiling. TCRdb used MiXCR to reprocess the reads, holding one entry per CDR3 protein. The table records some 410,000 distinct CDR3 sequences, about 70% of them present only once. Of note for this clonotype: Its cognate antigen is unknown. A much larger clonotype is one base distant, so this may be a read error.

The source material was sorted CD4+, CD8+, or CD8+CD57+ T cells (not recorded which) from PBMCs. The genes are TRBV6-6 and TRBJ1-2; possible D gene TRBD1, 6 bases. The TCR comes from a human donor in good health, serving as a control. The CDR3 loop reads CASRQDLGQSYGYTF. Written as DNA, the CDR3 is TGTGCCAGCAGACAAGATCTTGGACAGAGCTATGGCTACACCTTC.